Shown below are 11 T cell receptor beta chains from a single sample sequenced in a study of T cells in women clearing cervical HPV infection. Profiled with immunoSEQ multiplex PCR; TCRdb holds only in-frame clones, not every one. The sample includes 25,000 to 35,000 clones. Material: blood buffy coat. These receptors all come from a woman between 18 and 70 years old with a cervical HPV16 infection that either progressed to CIN3+ or cleared (not recorded which).

Comment on this clone: The CDR3 goes on 3 residues after the read ends, and that part is filled in from the germline J gene. The chain employs TRBV27 and TRBJ2-7; 7 bases match TRBD2. V was pared by 6 bases and J by 6 bases, with 8 bases of the junction left unmatched. This CDR3 contains 13 residues. The germline gives CDR1 MNHEY, CDR2 SMNVEV (reference sequence). The CDR3 is CASRPYGGGEQYF. The covered CDR3 bases are TGTGCCAGCAGACCATATGGGGGGGGCGAG.

Concerning this clone itself: The CDR3 end is not reached by the read, which stops 3 residues before it; the germline J gene fills it in. This chain connects TRBV19 to TRBJ1-5, with D hard to call. Trimming cost V 5 bases and J 1 base, with 12 bases left between them. Germline V lookup: CDR1 LNHDA, CDR2 SQIVND (reference sequence). The CDR3 loop spans 15 amino acids. The covered CDR3 bases are TGTGCCAGTAGTCCCTCAAGGCGGAGCAATCAGCCC. This encodes CASSPSRRSNQP. The whole CDR3 protein reads CASSPSRRSNQPQHF.

For this clone: Coverage ceases 3 residues before the CDR3 finishes, and the germline J gene fills in the end. This sequence joins TRBV30 and TRBJ2-4, with 13 bases aligning to TRBD2. Per the germline V gene, CDR1 is GTSNPN and CDR2 is SVGIG (reference sequence). The CDR3 extends over 19 amino acids. Losses at the gene ends were 0 bases for V and 0 bases for J; bases not matched to a gene: 8. The sequenced part of the CDR3 DNA is TGTGCCTGGAGTGTGGGGACTAGCGGGGAGAAAAAAGCCAAAAACATT. It encodes CAWSVGTSGEKKAKNI. The entire CDR3 sequence reads CAWSVGTSGEKKAKNIQYF. The entire variable domain, with the rest obtained from reference TRBV30 and TRBJ2-4, is as follows: SQTIHQWPATLVQPVGSPLSLECTVEGTSNPNLYWYRQAAGRGLQLLFYSVGIGQISSEVPQNLSASRPQDRQFILSSKKLLLSDSGFYLCAWSVGTSGEKKAKNIQYFGAGTRLSVL.

The CDR3 loop is CASSGGYPSSYNEQFF. The DNA read from the CDR3 is TGTGCCAGCAGTGGGGGCTACCCCAGCTCCTACAATGAG. The rearrangement joins TRBV2 to TRBJ2-1, with a tentative D call TRBD1 (5 bases). The read gets to within 3 residues of the CDR3 end, and the germline J gene fills in the rest. Trimming took 4 bases from V and 0 from J, leaving 13 bases between them. Germline CDR1 reads SNHLY; CDR2 reads FYNNEI. The length of the CDR3 is 16 residues.

A note on this clone: Compared with germline, one end of the junction differs, possibly owing to a read error. This specimen includes other DNA sequences encoding the same CDR3. The CDR3 DNA, read in part, is TGTGCCTGGAGTGGGGGGCTGGGAAACACG. Translated, it gives CAWSGGLGNT. Given in full, the CDR3 is CAWSGGLGNTIYF. V and J are TRBV30 and TRBJ1-3, with D perhaps matching TRBD1 (6 bases). The CDR3 extends 3 residues past the end of the read, so its final part is completed from the germline J gene. The CDR3 contains 13 residues. CDR1 is GTSNPN and CDR2 is SVGIG in the germline V gene (reference sequence).

Note on this clone: The read terminates 3 residues before the CDR3 end, so the remaining end is supplied by the germline J gene. The rearrangement joins TRBV12-3 or TRBV12-4 to TRBJ2-5; TRBD1 agrees at 8 bases. The CDR3 runs to 15 residues. V lost 6 bases and J lost 4; bases outside the gene matches: 10. CDR3 amino acids: CASSPPLTGVETQYF. The CDR3 bases that were read are TGTGCCAGCAGCCCGCCTTTGACAGGGGTAGAGACC.

On this clone itself: From the germline J gene comes the end of the CDR3, since the read stops 3 residues before it. The chain uses TRBV7-2 and TRBJ1-2; unclear D gene. The CDR3 covers 15 residues. The V gene's germline CDR1 is SGHTA and CDR2 FQGNSA. CDR3 region: CASSLGLANTYDYTF. CDR3 DNA, as far as it was read: TGTGCCAGCAGCTTAGGTCTAGCGAACACCTACGAC.

This clone shows up as large (0.1 to 1%) by frequency. The read comes to an end 3 residues before the CDR3 does, leaving the germline J gene to fill in the end. V and J are TRBV12-3 or TRBV12-4 and TRBJ2-7; 7 positions match TRBD1. CDR3 length equals 15 residues. V trimming: 6 bases; J trimming: 3 bases; junction bases outside the gene matches: 11. The CDR3 is CASSPPRQGNYEQYF. The sequenced part of the CDR3 DNA is TGTGCCAGCAGCCCCCCCCGACAGGGAAACTACGAG.

About this clone itself: The read is 3 residues too short to cover the CDR3 end, so that end is filled in from the germline J gene. J is TRBJ2-5 and V is TRBV5-1; 10 bases are a match to TRBD2. The CDR3 runs 17 residues. V dropped 0 bases and J dropped 3; count of bases not matched to a gene: 8. Germline V gene data show CDR1 as SGHRS and CDR2 as YFSETQ. The CDR3 loop is CASSLALAGGLKETQYF. The CDR3 bases that were read are TGCGCCAGCAGCTTGGCCTTAGCGGGAGGTCTAAAAGAGACC.

With regard to this clone: The read ends 3 residues shy of where the CDR3 ends; the end is completed using the germline J gene. V usage is TRBV7-2 and J usage is TRBJ1-2, with 10 nucleotides matching TRBD1. The CDR3 totals 15 residues. Trimming took 5 bases from V and 2 from J; bases not matched to a gene: 5. CDR1 is SGHTA, CDR2 FQGNSA, per germline. The sequenced part of the CDR3 DNA is TGTGCCAGCAGCCGGAGGACAGGGGGGAACTATGGC. As protein: CASSRRTGGNYG. The entire CDR3 sequence reads CASSRRTGGNYGYTF. The full variable domain, with the rest looked up from reference TRBV7-2 and TRBJ1-2, is GAGVSQSPSNKVTEKGKDVELRCDPISGHTALYWYRQSLGQGLEFLIYFQGNSAPDKSGLPSDRFSAERTGGSVSTLTIQRTQQEDSAVYLCASSRRTGGNYGYTFGSGTRLTVV.

On this clone itself: The read stops 3 residues short of the end of the CDR3; the missing end is completed from the germline J gene. The chain recombines TRBV18 with TRBJ2-3; D not certain. V was pared by 3 bases and J by 2 bases, with 6 bases between. Germline CDR1 reads KGHSH; CDR2 reads LQKENI. This CDR3 spans 13 amino acids. The covered CDR3 bases are TGTGCCAGCTCACCTAATCCCACAGATACG. Translation gives CASSPNPTDT. The entire CDR3 reads CASSPNPTDTQYF.